Shown below are 17 T cell receptor beta chains from a single sample sequenced in a study of T-cell reconstitution after alpha-beta-depleted transplantation in children. Unique molecular identifiers tagged the TCRbeta library. TCRdb processed the PCR reads anew with MiXCR; each CDR3 protein has one entry. The data show hundreds of thousands of distinct CDR3 sequences, with roughly 15% seen just once and about 4.6% held by the top ten. Sequenced material: PBMCs, mostly from graft donor cells, taken 360 days after TCRalphabeta/CD19-depleted stem cell transplant. The receptors here all came from a male patient aged 5 to 17 who had a stem cell transplant for acute lymphoblastic leukemia, so the T cells may come from the graft donor.

This clonotype showed up many times. The chain uses TRBV6-5 and TRBJ2-7, with TRBD1 as a possible D gene (6 bases). Germline values: CDR1 MNHEY, CDR2 SVGAGI. The CDR3 runs 14 residues. Trimming shortened V by 6 bases and J by 0 bases, and 12 bases separated the two germline ends. CDR3 sequence: CASSGEQGSYEQYF. The CDR3 region has the DNA TGTGCCAGCAGCGGAGAACAGGGCTCCTACGAGCAGTACTTC.

Written as DNA, the CDR3 is TGCAGCGTTGGCGCCGGGACTGGCTACAATGAGCAGTTCTTC. Translated, it gives CSVGAGTGYNEQFF. The chain recombines TRBV29-1 with TRBJ2-1; TRBD2 is a possible D gene (6 bases). Germline V gives CDR1 SQVTM, CDR2 ANQGSEA. CDR3 length: 14 residues. V lost 4 bases and J lost 3, with 13 bases in between.

This clonotype appeared a few times. As DNA, the CDR3 is TGCAGCTCTGACAAGCCAGGAGGGAACACTGAAGCTTTCTTT. Its protein is CSSDKPGGNTEAFF. The chain uses TRBV29-1 and TRBJ1-1; D is undetermined. The V end was cut by 8 bases, the J end by 1 base, with 17 bases between. Germline V CDR1 and CDR2: SQVTM, ANQGSEA. CDR3 length: 14 residues.

Ten or more counts support this clonotype. This rearrangement joins TRBV12-3 or TRBV12-4 to TRBJ1-5, with 7 bases lining up with TRBD1. The CDR3 has 13 amino acids. The V segment lost 6 bases and the J segment 6 bases; nucleotides outside the gene matches: 5. CDR3 region: CASSRRTGQPQHF. For the CDR3, the DNA is TGTGCCAGCAGCCGTCGGACAGGTCAGCCCCAGCATTTT.

This chain links TRBV20-1 with TRBJ2-3; D is unresolved. The CDR3 is 10 residues long. Germline V lookup: CDR1 DFQATT, CDR2 SNEGSKA (reference sequence). V was clipped by 8 bases and J by 4 bases, with 7 bases between them. In DNA form, the CDR3 reads TGCAGTTCAGCCCCAGATACGCAGTATTTT. It yields the protein CSSAPDTQYF.

V is TRBV19 and J is TRBJ1-5; D might be TRBD1 (6 bases). Deletions cut 2 bases from V and 4 bases from J, with 12 bases between. The CDR3 extends over 15 amino acids. Per the germline V gene, CDR1 is LNHDA and CDR2 is SQIVND (reference sequence). CDR3 sequence reads: CASSIRDRHNQPQHF. The CDR3 nucleotides read TGTGCCAGTAGTATAAGAGACAGGCATAATCAGCCCCAGCATTTT.

This clonotype was detected a few times. The chain has TRBV5-1 and TRBJ2-1; D possibly corresponds to TRBD2 (6 bases). The CDR3 is made up of 15 amino acids. Germline V gene sequence: CDR1 SGHRS, CDR2 YFSETQ. The germline V and J ends were trimmed by 4 bases and 4 bases, with 15 bases remaining between them. The CDR3 spells CASSTVAVPYNEQFF. The CDR3 DNA reads as TGCGCCAGCAGCACGGTAGCGGTACCTTACAATGAGCAGTTCTTC.

Only a few counts were recorded for this clonotype. This sequence joins TRBV5-1 and TRBJ2-3; D ambiguous. Germline V gene lookup returns CDR1 SGHRS and CDR2 YFSETQ. CDR3 length equals 14 residues. V shed 1 base and J shed 3 bases, with 9 bases lying between them. The CDR3 DNA reads as TGCGCCAGCAGCTTGTTGGGCTGGACAGATACGCAGTATTTT. Translated: CASSLLGWTDTQYF. The full variable domain, rest sourced from reference TRBV5-1 and TRBJ2-3, is KAGVTQTPRYLIKTRGQQVTLSCSPISGHRSVSWYQQTPGQGLQFLFEYFSETQRNKGNFPGRFSGRQFSNSRSEMNVSTLELGDSALYLCASSLLGWTDTQYFGPGTRLTVL.

The chain has TRBV11-2 and TRBJ1-4; 8 bases are a match to TRBD1. The CDR3 consists of 14 residues. Looked up from germline, CDR1 is SGHAT and CDR2 is FQNNGV. V lost 4 bases, J lost 5 bases, and 3 bases stayed unmatched. The CDR3: CASSWDRSNEKLFF. The DNA of the CDR3 is TGTGCCAGCAGCTGGGACAGGTCCAATGAAAAACTGTTTTTT.

V gene TRBV3-1 combines with J gene TRBJ1-5; D ambiguous. V shed 1 base and J shed 4 bases, with 8 bases lying between them. The CDR3 consists of 14 residues. The germline CDR1 and CDR2 sequences are LGHDT and YNNKEL (reference sequence). The CDR3: CASSQGLGNQPQHF. The CDR3 bases are TGTGCCAGCAGCCAAGGGCTAGGGAATCAGCCCCAGCATTTT.

Ten or more counts support this clonotype. This sequence joins TRBV5-1 and TRBJ1-1; D call uncertain. This CDR3 region has 13 residues. Trimming pared 4 bases from V and 5 bases from J, leaving 12 bases between. The germline gives CDR1 SGHRS, CDR2 YFSETQ. The CDR3 coding sequence is TGCGCCAGCAGCAAACGGACTGGGACTGAAGCTTTCTTT. Protein product: CASSKRTGTEAFF.

This clonotype has only a few counts. The chain links TRBV3-1 to TRBJ2-2; 10 bases are shared with TRBD1. In germline, CDR1 is LGHDT, CDR2 YNNKEL (reference sequence). This CDR3 comprises 15 residues. Trimming at V came to 7 bases and at J to 6 bases, leaving 8 bases not matched to a gene. The CDR3 loop is CASTIGTGVAGELFF. The CDR3 nucleotides are TGTGCCAGCACGATAGGGACAGGGGTAGCCGGGGAGCTGTTTTTT.

Concerning this clonotype: Since no conserved phenylalanine or tryptophan closes the CDR3, a read error is the likely cause. It is unclear where the CDR3 begins or ends on the DNA, so no DNA is shown, and the CDR3 is as TCRdb lists it. CDR3 region: CATSRVAGGPVKH. This chain joins TRBV15 and TRBJ2-1; the D call in the table, TRBD2, was not verified against the DNA. The germline gives CDR1 LNHNV, CDR2 YYDKDF (reference sequence). The CDR3 comprises 13 residues, both ends counted.

This clonotype showed up just a few times. This chain uses TRBV20-1 with TRBJ2-7; no clear D gene. Germline-derived CDR1 and CDR2 are DFQATT and SNEGSKA (reference sequence). The V end lost 1 base, the J end lost 3 bases, and 19 bases lay between the germline ends. This CDR3 is 16 amino acids long. In DNA form, the CDR3 reads TGCAGTGCTAGAGGAACCCGCGGTAGCAGAAACTACGAGCAGTACTTC. Protein: CSARGTRGSRNYEQYF.

This clonotype was seen ten or more times. The J gene is TRBJ2-2, the V gene TRBV27; 10 nucleotides match TRBD1. V was pared by 3 bases and J by 4 bases, with 17 bases of the junction left unmatched. The CDR3 extends over 20 amino acids. Germline V lookup: CDR1 MNHEY, CDR2 SMNVEV (reference sequence). CDR3 loop: CASSFGTGVTYSLVTGELFF. The CDR3 nucleotides read TGTGCCAGCAGTTTCGGGACAGGGGTAACTTACAGCTTGGTCACCGGGGAGCTGTTTTTT.

V and J are TRBV7-9 and TRBJ2-5; D is perhaps TRBD1 or TRBD2 (5 bases each). Germline CDR1 SEHNR, CDR2 FQNEAQ (reference sequence). The CDR3 spans 16 residues. The germline V and J ends were trimmed by 5 bases and 2 bases, with 18 bases remaining between them. The CDR3 sequence is CASSRRLGTTQETQYF. Here the CDR3 DNA reads TGTGCCAGCAGCCGTAGGCTGGGGACCACACAAGAGACCCAGTACTTC.

This clonotype was counted ten times or more. The chain combines TRBV13 with TRBJ2-1; D tentatively reads TRBD1 or TRBD2 (5 bases each). Between the trimmed V and J ends, which lost 0 bases and 7 bases, there was a span of 13 bases. The CDR3 is 15 amino acids. CDR1 is PRHDT, CDR2 FYEKMQ, per germline (reference sequence). The CDR3 here is CASSLGEGSWNEQFF. Here the CDR3 DNA reads TGTGCCAGCAGCTTAGGCGAGGGGTCTTGGAATGAGCAGTTCTTC.